This T cell receptor beta chain was found in a study of PD-L1 blockade in urothelial cancer. The V and J ends lost 5 bases and 10 bases, in that order; junction bases with no gene match: 10. The CDR3 extends over 13 amino acids. From germline, CDR1 is SGHAT and CDR2 FQNNGV. The method was immunoSEQ multiplex PCR; TCRdb's version includes in-frame clones alone and lacks a portion of them. The sample consists of about 51,000 clones, around 86% of them appearing once. Sequenced material: PBMCs, taken around atezolizumab (anti-PD-L1) treatment. The origin of this receptor is a man in his sixties with urothelial cancer. The genes are TRBV11-2 and TRBJ1-1; the match to TRBD1 covers 7 bases. Written as DNA, the CDR3 is TGTGCCAGCAGCCGACAGGGCTCCGACACAGCTTTCTTT. Translated: CASSRQGSDTAFF.